This TCR beta chain was identified during a study of cytomegalovirus exposure and HLA in healthy donors. Study-level results: As a later analysis revealed, most CMV-associated TCR beta chains appeared HLA-restricted. Further analysis was carried out later, and it showed several of the most significant clusters appearing linked to common viral pathogens.

This clone has just one count. Its antigen is not identified. The PCR had 60 Vbeta and 13 Jbeta primers. The data were produced by immunoSEQ multiplex PCR, yet TCRdb's version contains in-frame clones alone and is incomplete. The sample yields just over 200,000 clones, 75% to 90% seen once. Sequenced: PBMCs. This clonotype was sampled from a middle-aged woman in good health and CMV-seronegative.

The CDR3 region is CASSNFGGRAAYEQYF. CDR3 sequence (DNA): TGTGCCAGCAGTAACTTTGGGGGGAGGGCTGCCTACGAGCAGTACTTC. The J gene is TRBJ2-7, the V gene TRBV2, with TRBD2 matching 7 bases. The germline V gene encodes CDR1 SNHLY and CDR2 FYNNEI. The CDR3 has 16 residues. With V trimmed by 5 bases and J by 2 bases, 12 bases remained unmatched.